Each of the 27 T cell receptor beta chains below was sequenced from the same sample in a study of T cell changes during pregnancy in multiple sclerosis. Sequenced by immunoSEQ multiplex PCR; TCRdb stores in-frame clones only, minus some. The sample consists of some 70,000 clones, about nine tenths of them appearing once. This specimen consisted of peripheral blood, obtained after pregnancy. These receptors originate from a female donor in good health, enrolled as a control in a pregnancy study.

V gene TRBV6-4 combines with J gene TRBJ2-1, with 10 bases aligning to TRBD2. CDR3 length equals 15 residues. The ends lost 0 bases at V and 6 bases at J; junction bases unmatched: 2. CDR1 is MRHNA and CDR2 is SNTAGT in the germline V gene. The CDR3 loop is CASSDSIAGGNEQFF. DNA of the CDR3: TGTGCCAGCAGTGACTCGATAGCGGGGGGCAATGAGCAGTTCTTC.

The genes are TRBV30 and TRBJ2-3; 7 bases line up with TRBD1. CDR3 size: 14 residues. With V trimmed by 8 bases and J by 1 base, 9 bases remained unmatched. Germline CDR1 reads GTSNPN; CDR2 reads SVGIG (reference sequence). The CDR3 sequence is CARSRDRGTDTQYF. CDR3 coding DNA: TGTGCCCGAAGCCGGGACAGAGGCACAGATACGCAGTATTTT.

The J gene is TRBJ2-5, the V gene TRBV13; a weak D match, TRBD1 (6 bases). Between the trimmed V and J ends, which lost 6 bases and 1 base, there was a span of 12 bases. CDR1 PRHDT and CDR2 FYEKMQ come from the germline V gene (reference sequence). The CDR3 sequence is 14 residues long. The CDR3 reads CASRWGHLQETQYF. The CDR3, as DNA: TGTGCCAGCAGATGGGGACACCTCCAAGAGACCCAGTACTTC.

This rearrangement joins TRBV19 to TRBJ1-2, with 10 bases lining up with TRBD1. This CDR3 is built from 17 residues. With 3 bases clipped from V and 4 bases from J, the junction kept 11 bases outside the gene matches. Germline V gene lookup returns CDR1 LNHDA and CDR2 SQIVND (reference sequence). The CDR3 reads CASSMDPSGQGIYGYTF. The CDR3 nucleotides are TGTGCCAGTAGTATGGATCCATCGGGACAGGGGATCTATGGCTACACCTTC.

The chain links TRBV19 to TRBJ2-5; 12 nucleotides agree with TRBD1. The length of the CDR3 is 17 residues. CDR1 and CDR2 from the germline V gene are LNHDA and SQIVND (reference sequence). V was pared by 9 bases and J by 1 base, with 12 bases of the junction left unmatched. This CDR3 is CASSGTGGRKIQETQYF. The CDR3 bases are TGTGCCAGCTCCGGGACAGGGGGCCGTAAAATCCAAGAGACCCAGTACTTC.

CDR3 coding DNA: TGTGCCAGCAGTCCTCAGGGACTAGCTGCAGATACGCAGTATTTT. Translation gives CASSPQGLAADTQYF. This chain links TRBV28 with TRBJ2-3; 9 bases match TRBD2. Trimming took 5 bases from V and 4 from J; bases not matched to a gene: 7. The CDR3 totals 15 residues. CDR1 MDHEN and CDR2 SYDVKM come from the germline V gene.

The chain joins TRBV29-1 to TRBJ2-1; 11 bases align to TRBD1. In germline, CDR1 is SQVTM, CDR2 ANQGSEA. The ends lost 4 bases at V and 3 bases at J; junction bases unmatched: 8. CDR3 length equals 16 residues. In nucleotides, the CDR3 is TGCAGCGTTGTCCCTGGACAGGGGGCCAACTACAATGAGCAGTTCTTC. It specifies CSVVPGQGANYNEQFF.

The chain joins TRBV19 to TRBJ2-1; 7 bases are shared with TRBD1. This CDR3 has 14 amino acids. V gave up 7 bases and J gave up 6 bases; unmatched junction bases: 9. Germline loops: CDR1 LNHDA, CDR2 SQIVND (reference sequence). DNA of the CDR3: TGTGCCAGTAATCGACAGGGACCTTCCAATGAGCAGTTCTTC. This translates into CASNRQGPSNEQFF. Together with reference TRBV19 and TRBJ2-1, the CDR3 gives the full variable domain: DGGITQSPKYLFRKEGQNVTLSCEQNLNHDAMYWYRQDPGQGLRLIYYSQIVNDFQKGDIAEGYSVSREKKESFPLTVTSAQKNPTAFYLCASNRQGPSNEQFFGPGTRLTVL.

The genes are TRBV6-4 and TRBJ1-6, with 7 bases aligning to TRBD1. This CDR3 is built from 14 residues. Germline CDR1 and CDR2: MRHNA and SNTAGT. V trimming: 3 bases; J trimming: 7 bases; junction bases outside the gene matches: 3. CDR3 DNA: TGTGCCAGCAGTGAGGAGGGGGCGAATTCACCCCTCCACTTT. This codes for CASSEEGANSPLHF.

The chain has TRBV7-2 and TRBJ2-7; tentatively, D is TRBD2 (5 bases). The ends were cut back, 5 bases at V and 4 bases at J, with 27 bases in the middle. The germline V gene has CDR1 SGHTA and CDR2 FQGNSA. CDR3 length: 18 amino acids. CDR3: CASSQRSGATATGYEQYF. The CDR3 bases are TGTGCCAGCAGCCAACGAAGCGGAGCTACCGCTACGGGTTACGAGCAGTACTTC.

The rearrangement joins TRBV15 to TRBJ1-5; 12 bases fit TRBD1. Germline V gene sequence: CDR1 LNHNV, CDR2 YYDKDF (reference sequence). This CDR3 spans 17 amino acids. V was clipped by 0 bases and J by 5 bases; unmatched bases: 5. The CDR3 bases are TGTGCCACCAGCAGAGAGGGACAGGGGGCGCGATATCAGCCCCAGCATTTT. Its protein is CATSREGQGARYQPQHF.

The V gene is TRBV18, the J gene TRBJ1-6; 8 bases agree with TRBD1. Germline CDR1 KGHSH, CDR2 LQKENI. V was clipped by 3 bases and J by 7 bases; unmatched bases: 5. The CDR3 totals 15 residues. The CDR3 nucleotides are TGTGCCAGCTCACCCCAGGGGGCTCTAAATTCACCCCTCCACTTT. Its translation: CASSPQGALNSPLHF.

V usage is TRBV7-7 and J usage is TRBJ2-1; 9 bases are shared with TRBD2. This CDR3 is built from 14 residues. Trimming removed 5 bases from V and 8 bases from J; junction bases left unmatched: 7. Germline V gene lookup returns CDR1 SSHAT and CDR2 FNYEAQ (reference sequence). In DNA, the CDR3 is TGTGCCAGCAGCCACGCGGGGGGGCAGGATGAGCAGTTCTTC. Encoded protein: CASSHAGGQDEQFF. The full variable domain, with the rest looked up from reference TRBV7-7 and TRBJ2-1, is GAGVSQSPRYKVTKRGQDVTLRCDPISSHATLYWYQQALGQGPEFLTYFNYEAQPDKSGLPSDRFSAERPEGSISTLTIQRTEQRDSAMYRCASSHAGGQDEQFFGPGTRLTVL.

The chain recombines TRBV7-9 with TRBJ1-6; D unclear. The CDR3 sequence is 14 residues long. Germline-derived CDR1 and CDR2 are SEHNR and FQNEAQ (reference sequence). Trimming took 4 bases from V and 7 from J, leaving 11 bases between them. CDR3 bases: TGTGCCAGCAGCTCGTCGGGGTTGAATTCACCCCTCCACTTT. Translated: CASSSSGLNSPLHF.

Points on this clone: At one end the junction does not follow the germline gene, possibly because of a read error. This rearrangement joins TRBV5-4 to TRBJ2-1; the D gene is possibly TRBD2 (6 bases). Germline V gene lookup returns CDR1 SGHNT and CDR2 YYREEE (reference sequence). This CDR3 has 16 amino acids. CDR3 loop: CASRLGLSPSQGEQFF. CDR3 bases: TGTGCCAGCAGATTGGGACTTTCGCCCTCTCAGGGTGAGCAGTTCTTC.

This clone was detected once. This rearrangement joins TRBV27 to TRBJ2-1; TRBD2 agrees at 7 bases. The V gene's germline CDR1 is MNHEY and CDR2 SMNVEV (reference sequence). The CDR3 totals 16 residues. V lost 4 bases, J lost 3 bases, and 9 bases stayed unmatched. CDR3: CASSSSRSGIYNEQFF. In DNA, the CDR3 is TGTGCCAGCAGTTCCTCGAGGAGCGGGATCTACAATGAGCAGTTCTTC.

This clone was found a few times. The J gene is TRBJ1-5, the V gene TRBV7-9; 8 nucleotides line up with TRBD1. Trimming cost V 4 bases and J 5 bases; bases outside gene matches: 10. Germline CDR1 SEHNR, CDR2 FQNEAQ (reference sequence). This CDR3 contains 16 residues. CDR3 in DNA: TGTGCCAGCAGCTCGATCGGACAGGGACGGGATCAGCCCCAGCATTTT. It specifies CASSSIGQGRDQPQHF.

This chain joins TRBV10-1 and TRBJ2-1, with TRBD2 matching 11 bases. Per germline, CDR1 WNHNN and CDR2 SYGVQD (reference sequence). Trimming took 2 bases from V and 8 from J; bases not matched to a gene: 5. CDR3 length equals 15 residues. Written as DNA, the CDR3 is TGCGCCAGCAGTGAGAATAGCGGGGGGGTAGATGAGCAGTTCTTC. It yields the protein CASSENSGGVDEQFF.

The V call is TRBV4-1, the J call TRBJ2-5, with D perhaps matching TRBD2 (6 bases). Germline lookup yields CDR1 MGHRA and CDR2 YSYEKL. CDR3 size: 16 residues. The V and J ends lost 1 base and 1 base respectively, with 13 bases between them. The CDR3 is CASSQVGLAVQETQYF. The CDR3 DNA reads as TGCGCCAGCAGCCAAGTTGGATTAGCGGTCCAAGAGACCCAGTACTTC.

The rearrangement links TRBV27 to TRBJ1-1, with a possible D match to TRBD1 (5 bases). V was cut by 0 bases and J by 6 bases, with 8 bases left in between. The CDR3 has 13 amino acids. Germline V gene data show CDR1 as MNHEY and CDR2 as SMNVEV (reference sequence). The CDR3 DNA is TGTGCCAGCAGTTTATCTGGAGGGGCTGAAGCTTTCTTT. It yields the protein CASSLSGGAEAFF.

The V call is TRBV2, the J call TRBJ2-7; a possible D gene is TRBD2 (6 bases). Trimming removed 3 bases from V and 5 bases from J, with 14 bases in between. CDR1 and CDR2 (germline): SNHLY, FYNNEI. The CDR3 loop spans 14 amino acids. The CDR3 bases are TGTGCCAGCAGTGACTGGAGGGGCGGCGACGAGCAGTACTTC. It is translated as CASSDWRGGDEQYF. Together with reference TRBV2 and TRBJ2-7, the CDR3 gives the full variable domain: EPEVTQTPSHQVTQMGQEVILRCVPISNHLYFYWYRQILGQKVEFLVSFYNNEISEKSEIFDDQFSVERPDGSNFTLKIRSTKLEDSAMYFCASSDWRGGDEQYFGPGTRLTVT.

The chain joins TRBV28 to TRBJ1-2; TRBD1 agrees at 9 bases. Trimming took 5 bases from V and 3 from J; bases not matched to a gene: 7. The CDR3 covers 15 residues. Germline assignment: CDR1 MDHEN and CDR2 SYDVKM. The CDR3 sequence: CASSSRDRVYYGYTF. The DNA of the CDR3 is TGTGCCAGCAGTAGCCGGGACAGGGTGTACTATGGCTACACCTTC.

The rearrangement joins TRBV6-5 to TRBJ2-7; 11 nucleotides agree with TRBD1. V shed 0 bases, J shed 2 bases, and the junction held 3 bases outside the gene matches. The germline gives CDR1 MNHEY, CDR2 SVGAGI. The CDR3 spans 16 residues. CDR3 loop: CASSYSAGQGAYEQYF. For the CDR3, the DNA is TGTGCCAGCAGTTACTCCGCGGGACAGGGGGCCTACGAGCAGTACTTC.

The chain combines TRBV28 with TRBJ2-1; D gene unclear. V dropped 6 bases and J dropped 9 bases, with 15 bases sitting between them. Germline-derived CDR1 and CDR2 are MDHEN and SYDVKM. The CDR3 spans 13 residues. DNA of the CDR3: TGTGCCAGCAGAGGAGTGATTAATGGTGAGCAGTTCTTC. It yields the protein CASRGVINGEQFF.

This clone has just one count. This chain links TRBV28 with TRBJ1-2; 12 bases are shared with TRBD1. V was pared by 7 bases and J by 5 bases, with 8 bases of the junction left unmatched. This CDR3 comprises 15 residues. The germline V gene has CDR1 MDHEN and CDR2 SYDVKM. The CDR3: CASKPPGQGAYGYTF. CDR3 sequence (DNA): TGTGCCAGCAAACCTCCGGGACAGGGGGCGTATGGCTACACCTTC.

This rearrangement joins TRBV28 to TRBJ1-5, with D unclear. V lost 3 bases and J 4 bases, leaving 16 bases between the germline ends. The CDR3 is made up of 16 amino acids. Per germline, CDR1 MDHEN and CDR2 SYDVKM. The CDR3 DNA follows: TGTGCCAGCAGTTTTGGGCGGGGTAGTCGGAATCAGCCCCAGCATTTT. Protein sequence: CASSFGRGSRNQPQHF.

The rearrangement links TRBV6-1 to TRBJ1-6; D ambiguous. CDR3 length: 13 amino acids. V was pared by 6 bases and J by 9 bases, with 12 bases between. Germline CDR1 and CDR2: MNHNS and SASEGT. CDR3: CASSQTRVSPLHF. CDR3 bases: TGTGCCAGCAGCCAAACGCGGGTTTCACCCCTCCACTTT.